This TCR beta chain derives from a study of CD8 T cells in ankylosing spondylitis. Study-level findings and limits: About 8 highly homologous variants made up a TCR beta motif, and this motif appeared characteristic of ankylosing spondylitis blood.

This clonotype has just a few counts. Its target is unknown. For TCR beta, libraries came from quantitative 5'-RACE with molecular barcodes. TCRdb re-called the 5' RACE reads through MiXCR, storing one row per CDR3 protein. The sample contains under 950,000 distinct CDR3 sequences, 15% to 20% of which appear only once. The junction had 12 bases not matched to a gene; V was cut back by 1 base and J by 7 bases. Germline CDR1 reads SQVTM; CDR2 reads ANQGSEA. The CDR3 loop spans 17 amino acids. Sequencing was done on a sample of blood, either unsorted or a sorted T cell fraction (not recorded which). The chain employs TRBV29-1 and TRBJ2-1; 11 nucleotides agree with TRBD2. The source is a male donor with ankylosing spondylitis. The CDR3 DNA reads TGCAGCGTTGAAGGGGGAACTAGCGGGAGACCTTTGAATGAGCAGTTCTTC. Amino acids: CSVEGGTSGRPLNEQFF.